This T cell receptor beta chain is drawn from a study of response to subunit inactivated influenza vaccine. For this clonotype: What it binds is unknown.

MiXCR was run by TCRdb on the RT-PCR reads, yielding one entry per CDR3 protein. The sample records 610,000 or so distinct CDR3 sequences, 14% being singletons. In germline, CDR1 is SGHVS, CDR2 FQNEAQ. The CDR3 extends over 15 amino acids. Between the trimmed V and J ends, which lost 1 base and 0 bases, there was a span of 10 bases. Study-wide results and caveats: Seasonal influenza vaccination, on each occasion, was suggested by the authors to recruit few new T cells.

The clonotype was recovered from a middle-aged man who received an inactivated influenza vaccine. V gene TRBV7-8 combines with J gene TRBJ2-7; weak D call: TRBD2 (6 bases). Sequenced here: PBMCs from blood, sampled roughly 12 days after vaccination. Here the CDR3 reads CASSLGREFSYEQYF. CDR3 coding DNA: TGTGCCAGCAGCTTAGGGAGGGAGTTCTCCTACGAGCAGTACTTC.